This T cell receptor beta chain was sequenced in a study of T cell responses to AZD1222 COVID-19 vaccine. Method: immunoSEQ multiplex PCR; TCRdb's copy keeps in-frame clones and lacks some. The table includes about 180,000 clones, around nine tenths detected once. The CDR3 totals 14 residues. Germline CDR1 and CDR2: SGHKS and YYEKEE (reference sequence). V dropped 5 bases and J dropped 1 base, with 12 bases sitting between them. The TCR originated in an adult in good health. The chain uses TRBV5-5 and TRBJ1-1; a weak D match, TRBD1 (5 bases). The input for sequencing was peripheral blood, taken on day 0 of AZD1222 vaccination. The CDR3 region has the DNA TGTGCCAGCAGACCGGACACAGCGAACACTGAAGCTTTCTTT. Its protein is CASRPDTANTEAFF. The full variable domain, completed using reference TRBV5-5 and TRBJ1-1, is DAGVTQSPTHLIKTRGQQVTLRCSPISGHKSVSWYQQVLGQGPQFIFQYYEKEERGRGNFPDRFSARQFPNYSSELNVNALLLGDSALYLCASRPDTANTEAFFGQGTRLTVV.